The count of the clone carrying this TCR beta chain is one. This entry is derived from a study of blood T cell repertoires in COVID-19. Study summary: Samples came from the United States, Italy and Spain, spanning acute and convalescent COVID-19.

Source study methods: Reference gene primer amplification gave estimated nucleated cell counts. Here immunoSEQ multiplex PCR was the method, and the copy in TCRdb shows in-frame clones only, minus some. The V and J calls and clone size are taken from that table; D and trimming were inferred from the DNA. Altogether about 350,000 clones are present, about nine tenths being singletons, with the ten largest covering around 8.9%. Looked up from germline, CDR1 is GTSNPN and CDR2 is SVGIG (reference sequence). V lost 0 bases to trimming and J lost 4 bases, with 7 bases between them. This CDR3 comprises 13 residues.

Sequences were obtained from peripheral blood. The V call is TRBV30, the J call TRBJ1-5; D unresolved. The TCR was taken from a man under 40 with COVID-19, enrolled during active disease. The CDR3 DNA reads TGTGCCTGGAGTGTCCAGGCTAATCAGCCCCAGCATTTT. Its protein product is CAWSVQANQPQHF.